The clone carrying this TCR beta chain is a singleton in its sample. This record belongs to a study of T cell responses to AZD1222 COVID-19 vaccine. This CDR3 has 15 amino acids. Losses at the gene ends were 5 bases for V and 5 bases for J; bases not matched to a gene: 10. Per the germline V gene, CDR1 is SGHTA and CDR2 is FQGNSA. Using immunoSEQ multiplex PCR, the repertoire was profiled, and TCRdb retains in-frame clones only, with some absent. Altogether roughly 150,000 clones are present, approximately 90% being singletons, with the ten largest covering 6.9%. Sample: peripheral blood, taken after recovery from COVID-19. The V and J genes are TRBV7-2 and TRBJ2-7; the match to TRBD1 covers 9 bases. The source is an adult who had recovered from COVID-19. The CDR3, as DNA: TGTGCCAGCAGCCCCGGACAGGGGTGGCAACACGAGCAGTACTTC. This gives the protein CASSPGQGWQHEQYF.